The clone carrying this TCR beta chain has just one count. The record originates from a study of T cell responses to AZD1222 COVID-19 vaccine. This CDR3 comprises 13 residues. The ends lost 5 bases at V and 6 bases at J; junction bases unmatched: 4. The protocol was immunoSEQ multiplex PCR, while the TCRdb copy is restricted to in-frame clones and leaves out a portion. The profile shows tens of thousands of clones, approximately 87% of them singletons. Second-dose schedules of about 4 or about 12 weeks were combined. This chain links TRBV12-3 or TRBV12-4 with TRBJ2-7, with TRBD1 matching 10 bases. The receptor was derived from an adult who received the AZD1222 COVID-19 vaccine. Specimen: peripheral blood, collected 28 days after the second AZD1222 dose. CDR3 region: CASSRQGAIEQYF. CDR3 in DNA: TGTGCCAGCAGTCGACAGGGGGCGATCGAGCAGTACTTC.